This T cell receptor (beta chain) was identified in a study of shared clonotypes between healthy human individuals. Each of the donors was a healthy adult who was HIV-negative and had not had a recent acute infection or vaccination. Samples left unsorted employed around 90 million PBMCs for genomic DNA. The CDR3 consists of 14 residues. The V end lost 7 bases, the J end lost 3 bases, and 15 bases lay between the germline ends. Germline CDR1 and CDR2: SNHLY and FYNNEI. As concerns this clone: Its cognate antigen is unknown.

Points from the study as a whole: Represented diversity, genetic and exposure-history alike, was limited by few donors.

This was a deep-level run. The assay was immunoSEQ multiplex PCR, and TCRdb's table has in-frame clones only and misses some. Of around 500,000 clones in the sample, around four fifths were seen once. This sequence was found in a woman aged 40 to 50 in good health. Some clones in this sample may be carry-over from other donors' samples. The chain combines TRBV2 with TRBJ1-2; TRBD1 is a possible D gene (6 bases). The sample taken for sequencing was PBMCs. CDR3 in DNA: TGTGCCAGCACCGGACAGACAAGGGACTATGGCTACACCTTC. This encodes CASTGQTRDYGYTF.